This T cell receptor (beta chain) was identified during a study of OX40 agonist ivuxolimab in advanced cancers. Details on this clone: Its antigen is undetermined.

V shed 4 bases and J shed 9 bases, with 12 bases lying between them. Per the germline V gene, CDR1 is LNHDA and CDR2 is SQIVND (reference sequence). The CDR3 covers 12 residues. Whole-study results and caveats: It was also the case that some nonresponders had low normalized T-cell clonal expansion. Researchers did not establish what antigens the expanded peripheral T cells target.

Produced via immunoSEQ multiplex PCR; TCRdb's table is partial and in-frame only. Of 40,000 to 50,000 clones in the sample, roughly 80% are singletons; the top ten hold about 10%. The origin of this receptor is an adult with an advanced solid tumor such as melanoma, head and neck, liver or kidney cancer. J is TRBJ1-2 and V is TRBV19; D unclear. The material sequenced was CD4+ or CD8+ T cells sorted from blood, taken in a trial of the OX40 agonist ivuxolimab. CDR3 protein: CASSTWDESYTF. The CDR3 DNA follows: TGTGCCAGTAGTACCTGGGATGAGAGCTACACCTTC.